This is a list of T cell receptor beta chains from one sample in a study of cytomegalovirus exposure and HLA in healthy donors. The protocol was immunoSEQ multiplex PCR, while the TCRdb copy is restricted to in-frame clones and leaves out a portion. The sample comprises 60,000 to 70,000 clones, 65% to 70% of which are singletons, and around 17% rests with the top ten. Sequences were obtained from PBMCs. The receptors here all came from a man in his forties in good health and CMV-seropositive. Each CDR3 is given with its conserved first and last residue. A row's size may be missing; if present it is once, few, many or a size class.

v_gene	abundance	j_gene	CDR3aa
TRBV9	once	TRBJ2-5	CASSVGSGGETQYF
TRBV27	NA	TRBJ2-3	CASSQGREGTDTQYF
TRBV5-1	NA	TRBJ2-7	CASSQGLAGEQYF
TRBV28	NA	TRBJ1-6	CASTMAGNSPLHF
TRBV6-5	medium-sized	TRBJ1-1	CASSYQRQGAEAFF
TRBV4-2	NA	TRBJ2-1	CASSQSRLNEQFF
TRBV4-3	few	TRBJ2-5	CASSQAGTRRETQYF
TRBV15	NA	TRBJ1-1	CATSRADAAYEVRAFF
TRBV11-1	NA	TRBJ2-2	CASSGRTGGLNTGEPFF
TRBV19	NA	TRBJ2-1	CASSIGLADLEQFF
TRBV5-4	NA	TRBJ1-2	CASSYRGGDGYTF
TRBV27	NA	TRBJ1-6	CASTRQQTVRRNSPLHF
TRBV10-3	NA	TRBJ2-2	CAISEAGANGGELFF
TRBV7-9	NA	TRBJ1-3	CASSFGRSGGNTIYF
TRBV10-3	NA	TRBJ2-1	CAISAPGQGPGEQFF
TRBV5-1	NA	TRBJ2-5	CASRYLAGGDQETQYF
TRBV7-9	NA	TRBJ1-1	CASSTSIRVKNTEAFF
TRBV7-2	NA	TRBJ1-3	CASSLARTMGNTIYF
TRBV5-1	NA	TRBJ2-5	CASSSTGTGGGGQETQYF
TRBV10-3	NA	TRBJ2-6	CAISLNRGGANVLTF
TRBV4-1	NA	TRBJ1-1	CASSGRVDTEAFF
TRBV5-1	NA	TRBJ1-2	CASSKRNGYGYTF
TRBV19	once	TRBJ2-1	CASSIGTSGNEQFF
TRBV7-8	NA	TRBJ2-7	CASSDSSYEQYF
TRBV27	NA	TRBJ2-7	CASSPLDSGSYEQYF
TRBV11-2	NA	TRBJ2-2	CASSLALSGGPTGELFF
TRBV7-2	NA	TRBJ2-7	CASSLGGTTYEQYF
TRBV19	NA	TRBJ1-2	CASSQTLYGYTF
TRBV27	NA	TRBJ2-1	CASSLSARRTGVNEQFF
TRBV6-5	NA	TRBJ2-7	CASRTGTSASEQYF
TRBV4-1	NA	TRBJ1-1	CASHQPGSGTEAFF
TRBV30	few	TRBJ2-3	CAWGLGIADTQYF
TRBV6-6	NA	TRBJ2-1	CASNVQGRSEQFF
TRBV6-6	NA	TRBJ1-1	CASGGGTEAFF
TRBV11-1	NA	TRBJ2-2	CASSLGSGNTGELFF
TRBV7-9	once	TRBJ2-1	CASSLGLAGADNEQFF
TRBV29-1	NA	TRBJ2-3	CSVKRESGDTQYF
TRBV7-8	NA	TRBJ2-3	CVSRRSGRAPDTQYF
TRBV4-3	once	TRBJ2-3	CASSKGQGVDTQYF
TRBV21-1	NA	TRBJ2-5	CASKRGETQYF
TRBV27	NA	TRBJ2-7	CASSLRPPTGGGSSYEQYF
TRBV28	few	TRBJ1-1	CASSLRLGTATEAFF
TRBV14	NA	TRBJ2-3	CASSLLRGSGDTQYF
TRBV21-1	NA	TRBJ2-5	CASSKGTSGQETQYF
TRBV2	few	TRBJ2-5	CASSELETGQETQYF
TRBV7-9	NA	TRBJ2-7	CASGGPSGGAYEQYF
TRBV5-4	NA	TRBJ2-5	CARERERETQYF
TRBV4-1	NA	TRBJ1-5	CASSQEYREYQPQHF
TRBV15	once	TRBJ2-2	CATSLRQRRELFF